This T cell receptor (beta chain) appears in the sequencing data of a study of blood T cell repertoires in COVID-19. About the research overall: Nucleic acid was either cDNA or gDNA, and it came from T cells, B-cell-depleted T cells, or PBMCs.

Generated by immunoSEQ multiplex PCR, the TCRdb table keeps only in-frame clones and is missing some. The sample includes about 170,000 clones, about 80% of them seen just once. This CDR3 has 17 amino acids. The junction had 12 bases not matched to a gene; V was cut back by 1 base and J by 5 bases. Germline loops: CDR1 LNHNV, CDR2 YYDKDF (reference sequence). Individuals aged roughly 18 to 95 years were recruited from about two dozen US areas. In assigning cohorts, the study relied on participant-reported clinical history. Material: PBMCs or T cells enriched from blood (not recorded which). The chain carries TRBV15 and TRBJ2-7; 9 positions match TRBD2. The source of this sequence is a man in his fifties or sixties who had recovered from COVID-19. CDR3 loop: CATSRGMGSGGHDEQYF. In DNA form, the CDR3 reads TGTGCCACCAGCAGAGGAATGGGTAGCGGGGGCCACGACGAGCAGTACTTC.